The clone carrying this T cell receptor beta chain was seen many times. What it binds is unknown. This entry belongs to a study of T cells in Graves' hyperthyroidism and ophthalmopathy. The study, taken as a whole, reports: The model forecast ophthalmopathy, anticipating it by a median around 6.9 months before onset.

Amplified regions were TCR beta CDR3 sequences from RNA transcripts. HTBI primers were used for first-round RT-PCR of the TCR CDR3. TCRdb redid the calling of the multiplex PCR reads with MiXCR, one entry per CDR3 protein. The table lists about 280,000 distinct CDR3 sequences, around a quarter of them singletons, with around 28% in the top ten. Patients aged 18 to 65 had newly diagnosed hyperthyroidism that had lasted under 2 months. In making diagnoses, clinical symptoms, serum thyroxine and TRAb, thyroid ultrasound and orbital computed tomography were all used. Trimming cost V 5 bases and J 4 bases, with 8 bases left between them. Germline values: CDR1 LNHDA, CDR2 SQIVND (reference sequence). The CDR3 contains 13 residues.

The clonotype originates from a man aged 35 to 55 with Graves' hyperthyroidism that later progressed to Graves' ophthalmopathy. The sequenced sample consisted of blood. The chain has TRBV19 and TRBJ2-2; D not certain. The CDR3 region is CASSPVGTGELFF. CDR3 nucleotides: TGTGCCAGTAGTCCCGTGGGCACCGGGGAGCTGTTTTTT.